These T cell receptor beta chains were read from a single sample in a study of long-term antiretroviral therapy in people with HIV. The data were produced by immunoSEQ multiplex PCR, yet TCRdb's version contains in-frame clones alone and is incomplete. The sample shows 15,000 or so clones, roughly 82% of them seen only once. The sample here was unsorted PBMCs, taken 1.8 years before starting antiretroviral therapy. The source of these receptors is a woman in her forties with HIV. CDR3s include the opening cysteine and the closing phenylalanine or tryptophan. Each record gives: D gene, J gene, V gene, clone size, CDR3 protein, CDR3 DNA. D genes are given only for firm matches. The size field is filled for only some rows; it gives once, few, many or a size class.

>TRBD2|TRBJ2-1|TRBV4-1|NA
CASSQDWSSGSYNEQFF
TGCGCCAGCAGCCAAGATTGGTCTAGCGGCTCCTACAATGAGCAGTTCTTC
>TRBD2|TRBJ2-7|TRBV6-1|few
CASITPASGSYEQYF
TGTGCCAGCATCACCCCGGCTAGCGGGAGCTACGAGCAGTACTTC
>NA|TRBJ2-1|TRBV2|NA
CASSAEKNNEQFF
TGTGCCAGCAGTGCCGAAAAAAACAATGAGCAGTTCTTC
>TRBD2|TRBJ2-5|TRBV5-1|NA
CASRLGGGPGETQYF
TGCGCCAGCAGACTGGGCGGGGGACCCGGGGAGACCCAGTACTTC
>TRBD1|TRBJ1-2|TRBV7-9|NA
CASSSLAGGHGYTF
TGTGCCAGCAGCTCCCTAGCAGGGGGCCATGGCTACACCTTC
>TRBD1|TRBJ1-2|TRBV7-9|once
CASSLADRGNGYTF
TGTGCCAGCAGCTTAGCGGACAGGGGGAATGGCTACACCTTC
>TRBD2|TRBJ2-1|TRBV18|NA
CASSPQGLAGATSSYNEQFF
TGTGCCAGCTCACCACAAGGACTAGCGGGGGCCACCAGCTCCTACAATGAGCAGTTCTTC
>NA|TRBJ1-3|TRBV12-5|NA
CASGSPEGREGNTIYF
TGTGCTAGTGGTTCCCCCGAGGGGAGGGAAGGAAACACCATATATTTT
>TRBD1|TRBJ1-1|TRBV2|once
CASSGQGNTEAFF
TGTGCCAGCAGTGGACAGGGGAACACTGAAGCTTTCTTT
>TRBD1|TRBJ1-1|TRBV10-3|NA
CAISESGTGGIGTEAFF
TGTGCCATCAGTGAGTCTGGGACAGGGGGGATAGGCACTGAAGCTTTCTTT
>NA|TRBJ1-3|TRBV9|NA
CASSVAGQIGVSGNTIYF
TGTGCCAGCAGCGTAGCCGGACAGATTGGAGTTTCTGGAAACACCATATATTTT
>NA|TRBJ1-5|TRBV19|few
CASSILLQGNQPQHF
TGTGCCAGTAGTATATTGTTACAGGGAAATCAGCCCCAGCATTTT
>NA|TRBJ2-2|TRBV14|NA
CASSQVWDSGYTGELFF
TGTGCCAGCAGCCAAGTTTGGGACAGCGGGTACACCGGGGAGCTGTTTTTT
>NA|TRBJ2-7|TRBV29-1|NA
CSVVDSISYEQYF
TGCAGCGTTGTTGACAGTATTTCCTACGAGCAGTACTTC
>NA|TRBJ1-1|TRBV2|NA
CASSEANDRLAFF
TGTGCCAGCAGTGAAGCTAATGACAGGTTAGCTTTCTTT
>NA|TRBJ1-1|TRBV18|NA
CASSTEMNTEAFF
TGTGCCAGCTCAACAGAGATGAACACTGAAGCTTTCTTT
>NA|TRBJ1-5|TRBV19|NA
CASSIRATFKGWGQPQHF
TGTGCCAGTAGTATACGAGCTACCTTTAAGGGTTGGGGTCAGCCCCAGCATTTT
>NA|TRBJ2-7|TRBV5-8|NA
CASSFTMGFSYEQYF
TGTGCCAGCAGCTTTACGATGGGGTTTTCGTACGAGCAGTACTTC
>NA|TRBJ2-5|TRBV14|NA
CASSRGLTQETQYF
TGTGCCAGCAGCCGGGGACTTACTCAAGAGACCCAGTACTTC
>NA|TRBJ2-1|TRBV9|NA
CASSPVANSYNEQFF
TGTGCCAGCAGCCCGGTGGCTAACTCCTACAATGAGCAGTTCTTC
>TRBD2|TRBJ2-7|TRBV6-6|NA
CASTLAGGQSEQYF
TGTGCCAGCACTCTAGCGGGAGGGCAGAGCGAGCAGTACTTC
>TRBD2|TRBJ2-3|TRBV7-2|once
CASSLVAGVSDTQYF
TGTGCCAGCAGCTTAGTAGCGGGAGTGTCAGATACGCAGTATTTT
>NA|TRBJ2-3|TRBV11-2|NA
CASSSVGLSTDTQYF
TGTGCCAGCAGCTCGGTAGGGCTTAGCACAGATACGCAGTATTTT
>NA|TRBJ1-1|TRBV18|NA
CASSPSANTEAFF
TGTGCCAGCTCACCATCCGCTAACACTGAAGCTTTCTTT
>TRBD1|TRBJ2-7|TRBV9|large
CASSRGTGVSYEQYF
TGTGCCAGCAGCCGAGGGACAGGGGTTTCCTACGAGCAGTACTTC
>NA|TRBJ1-2|TRBV18|NA
CASSPIQGSANYGYTF
TGTGCCAGCTCGCCGATCCAGGGTAGCGCTAACTATGGCTACACCTTC
>NA|TRBJ2-7|TRBV11-2|medium-sized
CASSLTAGYEQYF
TGTGCCAGCAGCTTAACCGCGGGCTACGAGCAGTACTTC
>NA|TRBJ2-1|TRBV20-1|NA
CSGRSAEQFF
TGCAGTGGGAGAAGCGCCGAGCAGTTCTTC
>NA|TRBJ1-2|TRBV29-1|NA
CSVDETGKGDYGYTF
TGCAGCGTTGATGAAACAGGGAAGGGAGACTATGGCTACACCTTC
>TRBD1|TRBJ2-7|TRBV27|NA
CASSLAGQGAREQYF
TGTGCCAGCAGTCTGGCAGGACAGGGGGCGCGTGAGCAGTACTTC
>NA|TRBJ1-5|TRBV29-1|NA
CSVESGRNQPQHF
TGCAGCGTTGAATCCGGTCGCAATCAGCCCCAGCATTTT
>NA|TRBJ1-4|TRBV10-3|NA
CAISEEVGTMEKLFF
TGTGCCATCAGTGAAGAAGTAGGGACAATGGAAAAACTGTTTTTT
>TRBD2|TRBJ2-3|TRBV5-4|NA
CASSWGTSGRPDTQYF
TGTGCCAGCAGCTGGGGGACTAGCGGGAGGCCAGATACGCAGTATTTT
>NA|TRBJ1-3|TRBV10-3|NA
CAIRFSGNTIYF
TGTGCCATCAGATTCTCTGGAAACACCATATATTTT
>NA|TRBJ1-1|TRBV28|once
CASNPSGNTEAFF
TGTGCCAGCAATCCGTCAGGGAACACTGAAGCTTTCTTT
>NA|TRBJ1-1|TRBV11-3|NA
CASSSRLVGTEAFF
TGTGCCAGCAGCTCCCGGTTGGTCGGCACTGAAGCTTTCTTT
>NA|TRBJ1-4|TRBV6-6|NA
CASRGGVANEKLFF
TGTGCCAGCCGAGGAGGGGTTGCTAATGAAAAACTGTTTTTT
>NA|TRBJ1-1|TRBV21-1|NA
CASMGGGSEAFF
TGTGCCAGCATGGGGGGAGGATCTGAAGCTTTCTTT
>NA|TRBJ1-5|TRBV4-1|NA
CASSQDPGDSNQPQHF
TGCGCCAGCAGCCAAGATCCCGGGGATAGCAATCAGCCCCAGCATTTT
>NA|TRBJ2-5|TRBV6-6|NA
CASSPREAGQVTQYF
TGTGCCAGCTCCCCCCGGGAGGCGGGACAAGTGACCCAGTACTTC
>NA|TRBJ2-7|TRBV19|NA
CASGVYEQYF
TGTGCCAGTGGGGTCTACGAGCAGTACTTC
>NA|TRBJ2-7|TRBV6-6|NA
CASRGDGSYEQYF
TGTGCCAGCAGAGGGGACGGCTCCTACGAGCAGTACTTC
>NA|TRBJ1-4|TRBV7-2|NA
CASSLGQGNEKLFF
TGTGCCAGCAGCTTAGGGCAGGGGAATGAAAAACTGTTTTTT
>NA|TRBJ2-5|TRBV4-1|NA
CASSHRDSKQETQYF
TGCGCCAGCAGCCACCGGGACTCAAAGCAAGAGACCCAGTACTTC
>TRBD2|TRBJ2-1|TRBV29-1|NA
CSGERGSSYNEQFF
TGCAGCGGTGAGCGGGGGAGCTCCTACAATGAGCAGTTCTTC
>TRBD2|TRBJ2-1|TRBV5-6|NA
CASSLSGKQFF
TGTGCCAGCAGCCTTAGCGGGAAGCAGTTCTTC
>NA|TRBJ2-5|TRBV7-6|NA
CASSLAAGETQYF
TGTGCCAGCAGCTTAGCAGCGGGAGAGACCCAGTACTTC
>NA|TRBJ1-2|TRBV28|NA
CASSQANYGYTF
TGTGCCAGCAGCCAGGCTAACTATGGCTACACCTTC
>TRBD1|TRBJ2-2|TRBV5-6|NA
CASSPHRGLTGELFF
TGTGCCAGCAGCCCACACAGGGGGCTAACCGGGGAGCTGTTTTTT
>TRBD2|TRBJ2-2|TRBV6-5|NA
CASSLGLANTGELFF
TGTGCCAGCAGTTTGGGACTAGCGAACACCGGGGAGCTGTTTTTT